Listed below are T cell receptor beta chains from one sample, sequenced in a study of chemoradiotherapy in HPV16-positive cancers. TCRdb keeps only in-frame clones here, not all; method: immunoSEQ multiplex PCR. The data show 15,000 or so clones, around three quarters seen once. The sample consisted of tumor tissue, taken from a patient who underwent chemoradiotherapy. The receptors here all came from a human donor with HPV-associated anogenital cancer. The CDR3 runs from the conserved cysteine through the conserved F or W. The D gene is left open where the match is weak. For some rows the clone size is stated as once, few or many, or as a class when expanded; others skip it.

cdr3_aa: CARSLDWGTF
cdr3_nt: TGTGCCAGAAGCTTGGATTGGGGGACCTTC
clone_size: .
j_call: TRBJ1-2
d_call: .
v_call: TRBV5-3

cdr3_aa: CASSFQAYNEQFF
cdr3_nt: TGCGCCAGCAGTTTTCAGGCGTACAATGAGCAGTTCTTC
clone_size: .
j_call: TRBJ2-1
d_call: .
v_call: TRBV5-1

cdr3_aa: CASSGGHRLDYTF
cdr3_nt: TGTGCCAGCAGTGGGGGGCACCGATTAGACTACACCTTC
clone_size: .
j_call: TRBJ1-2
d_call: .
v_call: TRBV28

cdr3_aa: CASSLPRTGDEKLFF
cdr3_nt: TGTGCCAGCAGTTTACCCAGGACAGGGGATGAAAAACTGTTTTTT
clone_size: .
j_call: TRBJ1-4
d_call: TRBD1
v_call: TRBV28

cdr3_aa: CASSETGLPSSYEQYF
cdr3_nt: TGCGCCAGCAGTGAGACGGGACTTCCGTCGTCCTACGAGCAGTACTTC
clone_size: .
j_call: TRBJ2-7
d_call: .
v_call: TRBV10-2

cdr3_aa: CASRPDQYNEQFF
cdr3_nt: TGCGCCAGCAGACCGGACCAGTACAATGAGCAGTTCTTC
clone_size: once
j_call: TRBJ2-1
d_call: .
v_call: TRBV5-1

cdr3_aa: CASSPIISSGNTIYF
cdr3_nt: TGTGCCAGCAGCCCTATTATATCCTCTGGAAACACCATATATTTT
clone_size: .
j_call: TRBJ1-3
d_call: .
v_call: TRBV6-5

cdr3_aa: CASSQVGFGANVLTF
cdr3_nt: TGCGCCAGCAGCCAAGTGGGGTTTGGGGCCAACGTCCTGACTTTC
clone_size: .
j_call: TRBJ2-6
d_call: .
v_call: TRBV4-1

cdr3_aa: CAWSKLNYEQYF
cdr3_nt: TGTGCCTGGAGTAAACTAAACTACGAGCAGTACTTC
clone_size: .
j_call: TRBJ2-7
d_call: .
v_call: TRBV30

cdr3_aa: CAIQGRLEETQYF
cdr3_nt: TGTGCCATACAGGGGCGCTTAGAAGAGACCCAGTACTTC
clone_size: .
j_call: TRBJ2-5
d_call: TRBD1
v_call: TRBV10-3

cdr3_aa: CASSQSGTGIEKLFF
cdr3_nt: TGTGCCAGCAGCCAATCCGGGACGGGTATAGAAAAACTGTTTTTT
clone_size: once
j_call: TRBJ1-4
d_call: .
v_call: TRBV25-1

cdr3_aa: CASSPGQSYEQYF
cdr3_nt: TGTGCCAGCTCACCGGGACAGAGCTACGAGCAGTACTTC
clone_size: .
j_call: TRBJ2-7
d_call: TRBD1
v_call: TRBV7-9

cdr3_aa: CASSSHRSSGTDSDSYGYTF
cdr3_nt: TGCGCCAGCAGCTCACACCGATCATCCGGGACCGACTCCGACAGCTATGGCTACACCTTC
clone_size: .
j_call: TRBJ1-2
d_call: .
v_call: TRBV5-1

cdr3_aa: CASSLHDNEQFF
cdr3_nt: TGCGCCAGCAGCCTCCATGACAATGAGCAGTTCTTC
clone_size: .
j_call: TRBJ2-1
d_call: .
v_call: TRBV5-1

cdr3_aa: CASSEFREGRNYGYTF
cdr3_nt: TGTGCCAGCAGTGAATTCCGGGAGGGACGCAACTATGGCTACACCTTC
clone_size: once
j_call: TRBJ1-2
d_call: .
v_call: TRBV6-4

cdr3_aa: CASNPDSYTEAFF
cdr3_nt: TGTGCCAGTAACCCGGACAGTTACACTGAAGCTTTCTTT
clone_size: .
j_call: TRBJ1-1
d_call: .
v_call: TRBV2

cdr3_aa: CASSFRQGGLNEQYF
cdr3_nt: TGCGCCAGCAGCTTTCGACAGGGAGGTTTGAACGAGCAGTACTTC
clone_size: .
j_call: TRBJ2-7
d_call: .
v_call: TRBV5-1

cdr3_aa: CASSQEIGTAGNTIYF
cdr3_nt: TGTGCCAGCAGCCAAGAGATCGGGACAGCGGGAAACACCATATATTTT
clone_size: few
j_call: TRBJ1-3
d_call: TRBD1
v_call: TRBV4-2

cdr3_aa: CASRSGTGSYEQYF
cdr3_nt: TGCGCCAGCAGATCCGGGACAGGGTCCTACGAGCAGTACTTC
clone_size: once
j_call: TRBJ2-7
d_call: TRBD1
v_call: TRBV5-1

cdr3_aa: CASSFRAGETQYF
cdr3_nt: TGTGCCAGCAGCTTCAGGGCGGGGGAGACCCAGTACTTC
clone_size: .
j_call: TRBJ2-5
d_call: .
v_call: TRBV7-6

cdr3_aa: CASSLNPGTGVDTQYF
cdr3_nt: TGCGCCAGCAGCCTAAACCCCGGGACAGGGGTAGATACGCAGTATTTT
clone_size: medium-sized
j_call: TRBJ2-3
d_call: TRBD1
v_call: TRBV5-1

cdr3_aa: CASSQGGSYNEQFF
cdr3_nt: TGTGCCAGCAGTCAAGGAGGCTCCTACAATGAGCAGTTCTTC
clone_size: .
j_call: TRBJ2-1
d_call: .
v_call: TRBV27

cdr3_aa: CASSLLGPSTGELFF
cdr3_nt: TGTGCCAGCAGCTTACTAGGGCCCAGCACCGGGGAGCTGTTTTTT
clone_size: .
j_call: TRBJ2-2
d_call: .
v_call: TRBV7-2

cdr3_aa: CSVQGGRGVDEQFF
cdr3_nt: TGCAGCGTTCAAGGCGGGAGGGGGGTGGATGAGCAGTTCTTC
clone_size: .
j_call: TRBJ2-1
d_call: TRBD2
v_call: TRBV29-1

cdr3_aa: CASSLRAGGETQYF
cdr3_nt: TGTGCCAGCAGTTTACGCGCTGGGGGAGAGACCCAGTACTTC
clone_size: .
j_call: TRBJ2-5
d_call: .
v_call: TRBV27

cdr3_aa: CASSPRTSGMGALYNEQFF
cdr3_nt: TGCGCCAGCAGCCCTCGGACTAGCGGGATGGGGGCACTCTACAATGAGCAGTTCTTC
clone_size: .
j_call: TRBJ2-1
d_call: TRBD2
v_call: TRBV5-1

cdr3_aa: CASSLEWGAGEKLFF
cdr3_nt: TGTGCCAGCAGCTTAGAGTGGGGGGCTGGTGAAAAACTGTTTTTT
clone_size: .
j_call: TRBJ1-4
d_call: .
v_call: TRBV7-6

cdr3_aa: CASSEVPGDEQFF
cdr3_nt: TGTGCCAGCAGTGAAGTCCCCGGGGATGAGCAGTTCTTC
clone_size: .
j_call: TRBJ2-1
d_call: .
v_call: TRBV6-5

cdr3_aa: CASSVRPVEGGYTF
cdr3_nt: TGTGCCAGCAGCGTACGACCAGTAGAAGGCGGCTACACCTTC
clone_size: .
j_call: TRBJ1-2
d_call: .
v_call: TRBV9

cdr3_aa: CATTGLAGQGTQYF
cdr3_nt: TGTGCCACAACGGGACTAGCGGGTCAGGGTACGCAGTATTTT
clone_size: .
j_call: TRBJ2-3
d_call: TRBD2
v_call: TRBV10-3

cdr3_aa: CASSIVTHNQPQHF
cdr3_nt: TGTGCCAGTAGTATAGTTACTCATAATCAGCCCCAGCATTTT
clone_size: once
j_call: TRBJ1-5
d_call: .
v_call: TRBV19

cdr3_aa: CASSDGSGGSFFEYF
cdr3_nt: TGTGCCAGCAGTGACGGATCGGGGGGTAGTTTTTTCGAGTACTTC
clone_size: few
j_call: TRBJ2-7
d_call: TRBD2
v_call: TRBV6-1

cdr3_aa: CASSDQGLAGEQFF
cdr3_nt: TGTGCCAGCAGCGACCAGGGACTAGCCGGTGAGCAGTTCTTC
clone_size: .
j_call: TRBJ2-1
d_call: TRBD2
v_call: TRBV9

cdr3_aa: CASRLTGGVSSGANVLTF
cdr3_nt: TGTGCCAGTCGCCTTACAGGGGGTGTTAGCTCTGGGGCCAACGTCCTGACTTTC
clone_size: few
j_call: TRBJ2-6
d_call: TRBD1
v_call: TRBV19